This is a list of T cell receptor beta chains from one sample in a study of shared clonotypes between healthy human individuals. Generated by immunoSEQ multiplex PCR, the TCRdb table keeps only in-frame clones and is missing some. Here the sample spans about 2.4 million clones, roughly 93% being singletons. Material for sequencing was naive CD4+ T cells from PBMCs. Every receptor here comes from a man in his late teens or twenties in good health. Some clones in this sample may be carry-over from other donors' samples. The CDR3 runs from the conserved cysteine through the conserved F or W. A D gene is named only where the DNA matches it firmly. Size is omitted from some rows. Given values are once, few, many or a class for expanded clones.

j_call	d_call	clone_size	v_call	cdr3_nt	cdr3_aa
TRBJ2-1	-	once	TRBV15	TGTGCCACCAGCAGAGTAACACCGGACTCCTACAATGAGCAGTTCTTC	CATSRVTPDSYNEQFF
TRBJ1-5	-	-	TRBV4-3	TGCGCCAGCAGCCAAGGACTTTCGGTGGGAACAGCGCTTGGTCAGCCCCAGCATTTT	CASSQGLSVGTALGQPQHF
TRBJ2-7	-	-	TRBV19	TGTGCCAGTTCCTTCGACGGACGCTCCTACGAGCAGTACTTC	CASSFDGRSYEQYF
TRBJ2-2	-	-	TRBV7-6	TGTGCCAGCAGCTCGTCACGTGTCGGGGAGCTGTTTTTT	CASSSSRVGELFF
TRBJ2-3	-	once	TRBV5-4	TGTGCCAGCAGCCGCAGCACAGATACGCAGTATTTT	CASSRSTDTQYF
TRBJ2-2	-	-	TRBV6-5	TGTGCCAGCAATACTGGCACCGGGGAGCTGTTTTTT	CASNTGTGELFF
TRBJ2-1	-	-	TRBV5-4	TGTGCCAGCAGCCCATACTTGGGTTCCTACAATGAGCAGTTCTTC	CASSPYLGSYNEQFF
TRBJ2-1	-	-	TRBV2	TGTGCCAGCAGTCCGTACAATGAGCAGTTCTTC	CASSPYNEQFF
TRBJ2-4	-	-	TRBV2	TGTGCCAGCAGCCCACAGGGGACTAAAAACATTCAGTACTTC	CASSPQGTKNIQYF
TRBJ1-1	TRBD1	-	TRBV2	TGTGCCAGCAGCGTTTCCCGGGACAGGGGCACTGAAGCTTTCTTT	CASSVSRDRGTEAFF
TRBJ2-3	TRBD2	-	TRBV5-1	TGCGCCAGCAGCTTCAGCCCCACAGCGGGAGGCCCTAGCACAGATACGCAGTATTTT	CASSFSPTAGGPSTDTQYF
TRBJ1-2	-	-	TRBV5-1	TGCGCCAGCAAATTGGGCGCTAACTATGGCTACACCTTC	CASKLGANYGYTF
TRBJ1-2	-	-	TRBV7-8	TGTGCCGGCAGCTTAGCGAAGGGTACAGGGCATTATGGCTACACCTTC	CAGSLAKGTGHYGYTF
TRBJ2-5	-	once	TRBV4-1	TGCGCCAGCAGCCAAGTCGGGGGGCCCACCGGGCAGTACTTC	CASSQVGGPTGQYF
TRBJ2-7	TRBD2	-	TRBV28	TGTGCCAGCAGTTTATGGACTAGCGGCCGAAGCGAGCAGTACTTC	CASSLWTSGRSEQYF
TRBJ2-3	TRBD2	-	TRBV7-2	TGTGCCAGCAGCCCCCGTAGGACTAGCACCCGTACGCAGTATTTT	CASSPRRTSTRTQYF
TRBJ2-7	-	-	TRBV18	TGTGCCAGCTCACAAGGGCGAAGCTCCTACGAGCAGTACTTC	CASSQGRSSYEQYF
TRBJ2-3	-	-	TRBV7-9	TGTGCCAGCAGCCCAGCAGATACGCAGTATTTT	CASSPADTQYF
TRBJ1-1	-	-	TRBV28	TGTGCCAGCAGTTTATGGAGGGGCCCCAACACTGAAGCTTTCTTT	CASSLWRGPNTEAFF
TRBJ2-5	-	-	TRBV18	TGTGCCAGCTCACCTGGAAGGCAGGGGTCGGGAGAGACCCAGTACTTC	CASSPGRQGSGETQYF
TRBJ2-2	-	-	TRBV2	TGTGCCAGCAGCGCCGATGTGGGAGGGGAGCTGTTTTTT	CASSADVGGELFF
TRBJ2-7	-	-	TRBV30	TGTGCCTGGGCACGGGGACGGTCTTACGAGCAGTACTTC	CAWARGRSYEQYF
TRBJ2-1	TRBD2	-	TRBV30	TGTGCCTGGAGCGCCGCCGTAGCGGGGGAGCAGTTCTTC	CAWSAAVAGEQFF
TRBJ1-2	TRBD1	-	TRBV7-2	TGTGCCAGCAGCTCGGGACAGTACGACTATGGCTACACCTTC	CASSSGQYDYGYTF
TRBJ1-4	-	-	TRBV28	TGTGCCAGCAGGGCGACAGGTTCTGATGAAAAACTGTTTTTT	CASRATGSDEKLFF
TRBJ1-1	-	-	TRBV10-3	TGTGCCATCAGTGAGGGAGGGGGCACTGAAGCTTTCTTT	CAISEGGGTEAFF
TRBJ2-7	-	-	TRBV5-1	TGCGCCAGCAGCTTGAACCGGCCCTACGAGCAGTACTTC	CASSLNRPYEQYF
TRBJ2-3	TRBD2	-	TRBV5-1	TGCGCCAGCAGCTTGTTGGCTAGCGGGAGTCAAGATACGCAGTATTTT	CASSLLASGSQDTQYF
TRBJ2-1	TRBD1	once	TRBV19	TGTGCCAGTAGCAGGACAGGACAGCTGGGGAATGAGCAGTTCTTC	CASSRTGQLGNEQFF
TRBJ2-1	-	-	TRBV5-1	TGCGCCAGCAGCTTGGGGCAGGGTGGGAATGAGCAGTTCTTC	CASSLGQGGNEQFF
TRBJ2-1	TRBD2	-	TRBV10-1	TGCGCCAGCAGTGTTAAGGGGGCTAGCGGGAGGGATGAGCAGTTCTTC	CASSVKGASGRDEQFF
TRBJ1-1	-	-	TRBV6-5	TGTGCCAGCAGTCCGCCGGGACTACCCTTCCCTGAAGCTTTCTTT	CASSPPGLPFPEAFF
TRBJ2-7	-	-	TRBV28	TGTGCCAGCAGAGCCTCGGACAGACACTACGAGCAGTACTTC	CASRASDRHYEQYF
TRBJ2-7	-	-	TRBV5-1	TGCGCCAGCAGCTTAATGGGAAACCCCTACGAGCAGTACTTC	CASSLMGNPYEQYF
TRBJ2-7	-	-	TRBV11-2	TGTGCCAGCAGCTTTGAAGGAGACGAGCAGTACTTC	CASSFEGDEQYF
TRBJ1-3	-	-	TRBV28	TGTGCCAGCAGTTCAGGTGACACTGGAAACACCATATATTTT	CASSSGDTGNTIYF
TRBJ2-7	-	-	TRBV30	TGTGCCTCGGGATACCCCAGCGAGCAGTACTTC	CASGYPSEQYF
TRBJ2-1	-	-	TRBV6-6	TGTGCCAGCAGTTACAGGGGGGGAGGACTAGAAGAGCAGTTCTTC	CASSYRGGGLEEQFF
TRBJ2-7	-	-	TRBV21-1	TGTGCCAGCAGCATGTTGAGTAGCGAGACCTACGAGCAGTACTTC	CASSMLSSETYEQYF
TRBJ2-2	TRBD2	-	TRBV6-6	TGTGCCAGCGGGATTAGCGGGAGGGCCCCCGGGGAGCTGTTTTTT	CASGISGRAPGELFF
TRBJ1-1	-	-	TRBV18	TGTGCCAGCTCACCACGATCATCCGTCTATGGAGTGGGAATACCTGAAGCTTTCTTT	CASSPRSSVYGVGIPEAFF
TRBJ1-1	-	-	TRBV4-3	TGCGCCAGCAGCCAAGCCGCCCTGAACACTGAAGCTTTCTTT	CASSQAALNTEAFF
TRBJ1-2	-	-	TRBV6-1	TGTGCCAGCAGTGAAGCGCGGGCCAGATCCTATGGCTACACCTTC	CASSEARARSYGYTF
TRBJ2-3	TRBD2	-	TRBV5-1	TGCGCCAGCAGCTTGCCTAGCGGGACCACAGATACGCAGTATTTT	CASSLPSGTTDTQYF
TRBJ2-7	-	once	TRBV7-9	TGTGCCAGCAGCTTTGACTCATACGAGCAGTACTTC	CASSFDSYEQYF
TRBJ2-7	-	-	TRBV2	TGTGCCAGCAGTCCGGGCCACTACGCCAACGAGCAGTACTTC	CASSPGHYANEQYF
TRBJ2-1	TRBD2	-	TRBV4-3	TGCGCCAGCAGCCAAGATACAGCGGGAGGACTGGGCAGCTCCTACAATGAGCAGTTCTTC	CASSQDTAGGLGSSYNEQFF